The TCR beta chain described here comes from a study of cytomegalovirus exposure and HLA in healthy donors. Turning to this clone: Antigen unknown.

V shed 5 bases, J shed 7 bases, and the junction held 4 bases outside the gene matches. The CDR3 extends over 13 amino acids. The germline V gene encodes CDR1 SGHTA and CDR2 FQGNSA. This PCR relied on a set of 60 Vbeta primers and 13 Jbeta primers. Only in-frame clones appear in the TCRdb table, and some are missing; sequencing was by immunoSEQ multiplex PCR. Of around 61,000 clones in the sample, roughly 80% were seen once. Points from the study as a whole: For most TCR beta V segments, an earlier analysis put the productive rate at about 87% or about 30% of the time. Later work found that TCR association rates differed between HLA loci; DRB1 had the most and HLA-C the fewest. Common viral pathogens (according to a later analysis) appeared linked to several of the most significant clusters.

The sample comprised PBMCs. The chain links TRBV7-2 to TRBJ2-2, with TRBD1 matching 7 bases. The clonotype originates from a man aged 35 to 55 in good health and CMV-seronegative. As DNA, the CDR3 is TGTGCCAGCAGCCAAAGGGGGCGCGGGGAGCTGTTTTTT. It translates to CASSQRGRGELFF.